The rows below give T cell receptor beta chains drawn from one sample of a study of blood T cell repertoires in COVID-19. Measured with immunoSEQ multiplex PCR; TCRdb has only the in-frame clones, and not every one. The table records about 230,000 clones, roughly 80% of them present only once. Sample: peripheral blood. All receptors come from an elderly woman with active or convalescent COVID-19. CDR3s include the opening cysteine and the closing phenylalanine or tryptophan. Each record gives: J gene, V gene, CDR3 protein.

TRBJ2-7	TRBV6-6	CASSYGRGYEQYF
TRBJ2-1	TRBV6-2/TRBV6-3	CASSGTGGGNEQFF
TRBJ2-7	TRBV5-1	CASSFRLAGAYEQYF
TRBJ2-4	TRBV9	CASSVGIAGGRERVLSKNIQYF
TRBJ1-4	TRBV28	CASSWGELNEKLFF
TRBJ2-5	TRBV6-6	CASRGTGGRETQYF
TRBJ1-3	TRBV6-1	CASSEDFGGQGSRNTIYF
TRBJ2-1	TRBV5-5	CASRNGLAGDNEQFF
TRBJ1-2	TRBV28	CASSLTGVGYTF
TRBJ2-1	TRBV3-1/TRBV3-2	CASSLVSGSSYNEQFF
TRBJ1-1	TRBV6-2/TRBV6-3	CASSRGTGRDTEAFF
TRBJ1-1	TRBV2	CASKAGLNTEAFF
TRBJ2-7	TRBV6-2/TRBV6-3	CASSFGGTYEQYF
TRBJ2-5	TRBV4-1	CASSQDGGTQETQYF
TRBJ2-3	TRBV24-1	CATSDANPPGAGTDTQYF
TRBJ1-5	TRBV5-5	CASSLSNYEPQHF
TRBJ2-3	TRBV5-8	CASSARARGDHTDTQYF
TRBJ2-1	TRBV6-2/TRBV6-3	CASSWTSGGASYNEQFF
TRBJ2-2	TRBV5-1	CASSFSGSSSGELFF
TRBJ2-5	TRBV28	CASRRGQQEAQYF
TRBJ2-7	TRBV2	CASRGTRFDEQYF
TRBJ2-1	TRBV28	CASTPGTGAYNEQFF
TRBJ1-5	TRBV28	CASSLAAGPQHF
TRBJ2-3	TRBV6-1	CASSEELAGVGADTQYF
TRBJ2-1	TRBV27	CASSLGLAGGPGEQFF
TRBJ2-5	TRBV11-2	CASSFIAGGEETQYF
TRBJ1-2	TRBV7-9	CASSPPGTGLYGYTF
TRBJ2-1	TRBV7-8	CASSLLAGGPYNEQFF
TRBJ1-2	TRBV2	CASSERQINYGYTF
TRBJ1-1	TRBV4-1	CASSLYTTGIGTEAFF
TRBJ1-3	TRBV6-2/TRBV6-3	CASSYDTSGNTIYF
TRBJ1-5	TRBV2	CASNTGGPNQPQHF
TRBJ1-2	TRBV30	CAWRGDRGRGYTF
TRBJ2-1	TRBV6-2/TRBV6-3	CASSYRAGGSIQGGNEQFF
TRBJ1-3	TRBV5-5	CASSASQGFGGNTIYF
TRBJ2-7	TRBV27	CASCAGLACGEQYF
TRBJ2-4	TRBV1	CTSSRNSGALLAKNIQYF
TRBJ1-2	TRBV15	CATSPTGLSGYTF
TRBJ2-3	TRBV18	CASSPGNTGSTDTQYF
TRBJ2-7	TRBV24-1	CATSGGSGTGGYEQYF
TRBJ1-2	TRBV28	CASSFTPGRGYTF
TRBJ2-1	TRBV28	CASSRGYNEQFF
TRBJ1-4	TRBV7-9	CASSLAPGYSEGSREKLFF
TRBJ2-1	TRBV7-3	CASSLRQNEQFF
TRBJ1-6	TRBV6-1	CASSEGMRMSLHF
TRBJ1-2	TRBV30	CAWAGGSLVYGYTF
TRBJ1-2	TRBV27	CASSFYAGGSDGYTF
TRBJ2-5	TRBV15	CATSRGAVQETQYF
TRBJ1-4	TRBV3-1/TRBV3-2	CASSQGGLGEKLFF
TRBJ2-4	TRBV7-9	CASSQAGAKNIQYF
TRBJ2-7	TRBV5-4	CASSVGTSGTYEQYF
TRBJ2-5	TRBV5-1	CASSLAGGETQYF
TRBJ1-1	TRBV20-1	CSTSTWQGAEAFF
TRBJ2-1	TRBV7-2	CASSQTSGRGDEQFF
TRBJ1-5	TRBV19	CASTIGGFGQPQHF
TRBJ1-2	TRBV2	CASILRGVDGYTF
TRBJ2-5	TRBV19	CASSIAGAGRETQYF